One T cell receptor (beta chain) is described in this entry. This sample was included in a study of blood T cell repertoires in COVID-19. Turning to the study itself: The analysed material was cDNA or gDNA that came from T cells, B-cell-depleted T cells, or PBMCs.

CDR3 length: 14 amino acids. Germline-derived CDR1 and CDR2 are SGHRS and YFSETQ. V dropped 0 bases and J dropped 6; count of bases not matched to a gene: 0. The assay was immunoSEQ multiplex PCR, and TCRdb's table has in-frame clones only and misses some. The sample comprises about 70,000 clones, 77% of which are singletons, and around 10% rests with the top ten. The chain employs TRBV5-1 and TRBJ1-6; 7 nucleotides line up with TRBD1. The TCR sequence derives from a human donor in a cohort sampled during active COVID-19. The sample was peripheral blood. DNA for the CDR3: TGCGCCAGCAGCTTGGGACAGGGTAATTCACCCCTCCACTTT. Its translation: CASSLGQGNSPLHF.